These 30 T cell receptor beta chains were all obtained from the same sample, sequenced in a study of blood T cell repertoires in COVID-19. TCRdb's table, derived via immunoSEQ multiplex PCR, lists solely in-frame clones and lacks some. This table has 150,000 to 200,000 clones, around 86% appearing once. The sequenced sample consisted of peripheral blood. The source of these receptors is an elderly woman in a cohort sampled during active or convalescent COVID-19.

This chain connects TRBV5-1 to TRBJ2-6; 7 bases map to TRBD2. The CDR3 runs to 20 residues. Germline assignment: CDR1 SGHRS and CDR2 YFSETQ. The trim removed 0 bases at V and 2 bases at J, leaving 14 bases unmatched. The CDR3 sequence: CASSLDARVGGGTGANVLTF. Written as DNA, the CDR3 is TGCGCCAGCAGCTTGGATGCGCGTGTTGGCGGGGGAACTGGGGCCAACGTCCTGACTTTC.

This clone was seen a single time. V and J are TRBV6-5 and TRBJ2-3, with 12 bases lining up with TRBD2. The germline V gene encodes CDR1 MNHEY and CDR2 SVGAGI. The V and J ends lost 6 bases and 4 bases, in that order; junction bases with no gene match: 5. This CDR3 has 15 amino acids. Here the CDR3 DNA reads TGTGCCAGCAGGTCACTAGCGGGGGGCCCAGATACGCAGTATTTT. Its protein product is CASRSLAGGPDTQYF.

The chain recombines TRBV7-8 with TRBJ1-5; the D gene is possibly TRBD1 (6 bases). From germline, CDR1 is SGHVS and CDR2 FQNEAQ. The CDR3 sequence is 14 residues long. Trimming pared 0 bases from V and 7 bases from J, leaving 10 bases between. The CDR3 sequence is CASSLADRKQPQHF. DNA of the CDR3: TGTGCCAGCAGCTTAGCCGACAGGAAACAGCCCCAGCATTTT.

This CDR3 reads CASSLNTVYEQYF. CDR3 DNA: TGTGCCAGCAGCCTGAATACAGTATACGAGCAGTACTTC. The chain recombines TRBV7-8 with TRBJ2-7; no clear D. V was trimmed by 5 bases and J by 4 bases, leaving 12 bases between them. The germline V gene has CDR1 SGHVS and CDR2 FQNEAQ. This CDR3 has 13 amino acids.

Turning to this clone: One junction end disagrees with the germline gene, perhaps due to a read error. The chain links TRBV27 to TRBJ2-1, with 8 bases fitting TRBD1. The CDR3 is 12 residues long. Germline V gene data show CDR1 as MNHEY and CDR2 as SMNVEV (reference sequence). CDR3 in DNA: TGTGCCAGCGGGAAGGACAGGGTTGCTCTTCTCTTC. The encoded protein is CASGKDRVALLF.

The chain joins TRBV5-1 to TRBJ1-1; weak D call: TRBD1 (5 bases). Germline CDR1 SGHRS, CDR2 YFSETQ. The CDR3 runs to 12 residues. V dropped 1 base and J dropped 5 bases, with 6 bases sitting between them. CDR3 sequence reads: CASSLKGTEAFF. The CDR3 coding sequence is TGCGCCAGCAGCTTGAAGGGGACTGAAGCTTTCTTT.

The V and J genes are TRBV11-3 and TRBJ2-7; D is perhaps TRBD1 (6 bases). The CDR3 spans 13 residues. The germline gives CDR1 SGHNT, CDR2 YENEEA. V lost 3 bases to trimming and J lost 5 bases, with 11 bases between them. The CDR3: CASSFTGTNEQYF. The CDR3 DNA follows: TGTGCCAGCAGCTTTACCGGGACAAACGAGCAGTACTTC.

The chain couples TRBV28 to TRBJ1-4; TRBD1 agrees at 7 bases. The CDR3 length is 14 residues. Germline values: CDR1 MDHEN, CDR2 SYDVKM. The V and J ends lost 3 bases and 8 bases, in that order; junction bases with no gene match: 6. As DNA, the CDR3 is TGTGCCAGCAGTTTTAAGGGGGCGGGGGAAAAACTGTTTTTT. Its translation: CASSFKGAGEKLFF.

This chain links TRBV18 with TRBJ1-3; D possibly corresponds to TRBD1 (5 bases). Germline V lookup: CDR1 KGHSH, CDR2 LQKENI. V was shortened by 3 bases and J by 0 bases, with 18 bases between the two germline ends. The CDR3 length is 18 residues. The DNA for the CDR3 is TGTGCCAGCTCACCGGGGACTCCTTCCTCGCTCTCTGGAAACACCATATATTTT. This codes for CASSPGTPSSLSGNTIYF.

This rearrangement joins TRBV3-1 (or the pseudogene TRBV3-2) to TRBJ2-1; D perhaps matches TRBD2 (5 bases). This CDR3 spans 16 amino acids. Trimming shortened V by 0 bases and J by 5 bases, and 14 bases separated the two germline ends. The germline V gene encodes CDR1 LGHDT and CDR2 YNNKEL (reference sequence). CDR3 sequence (DNA): TGTGCCAGCAGCCAAGAAGGACGGGGTGCGAACAATGAGCAGTTCTTC. Encoded protein: CASSQEGRGANNEQFF.

This clone was picked up one time. V usage is TRBV18 and J usage is TRBJ1-6; 9 bases align to TRBD1. Germline values: CDR1 KGHSH, CDR2 LQKENI. There are 16 residues in the CDR3. The V and J ends lost 3 bases and 7 bases, in that order; junction bases with no gene match: 7. The CDR3 spells CASSPGQGQVNSPLHF. For the CDR3, the DNA is TGTGCCAGCTCACCCGGACAGGGGCAAGTCAATTCACCCCTCCACTTT.

The chain's CDR3 is CASSDRYNEQFF. The CDR3, as DNA: TGTGCCAGTAGCGACAGATACAATGAGCAGTTCTTC. V gene TRBV19 combines with J gene TRBJ2-1, with D perhaps matching TRBD1 (5 bases). Germline V gene lookup returns CDR1 LNHDA and CDR2 SQIVND (reference sequence). With 6 bases removed from V and 4 bases from J, the gap between germline ends came to 7 bases. The CDR3 has 12 residues. Together with reference TRBV19 and TRBJ2-1, the CDR3 gives the full variable domain: DGGITQSPKYLFRKEGQNVTLSCEQNLNHDAMYWYRQDPGQGLRLIYYSQIVNDFQKGDIAEGYSVSREKKESFPLTVTSAQKNPTAFYLCASSDRYNEQFFGPGTRLTVL.

This chain links TRBV10-2 with TRBJ2-5; unclear D gene. Trimming pared 0 bases from V and 5 bases from J, leaving 7 bases between. Germline assignment: CDR1 WSHSY and CDR2 SAAADI. CDR3 length: 13 residues. The CDR3 DNA reads as TGCGCCAGCAGTGAGTCGAGCGTGGAGACCCAGTACTTC. Translating it yields CASSESSVETQYF.

V usage is TRBV27 and J usage is TRBJ2-1, with D unresolved. Looked up from germline, CDR1 is MNHEY and CDR2 is SMNVEV (reference sequence). V lost 4 bases, J lost 0 bases, and 10 bases lay in between. This CDR3 is built from 15 residues. CDR3 sequence reads: CASSYHSISYNEQFF. The CDR3 DNA follows: TGTGCCAGCAGTTATCACTCTATCTCCTACAATGAGCAGTTCTTC.

CDR3: CASSYGDRDEKLFF. In nucleotides, the CDR3 is TGTGCCAGCAGTTATGGGGACAGGGATGAAAAACTGTTTTTT. The genes are TRBV2 and TRBJ1-4, with 9 bases identical to TRBD1. CDR3 length equals 14 residues. In germline, CDR1 is SNHLY, CDR2 FYNNEI. V lost 5 bases and J lost 6; bases outside the gene matches: 4.

The chain joins TRBV30 to TRBJ1-2; D is unresolved. CDR1 is GTSNPN, CDR2 SVGIG, per germline (reference sequence). Trimming left V 3 bases short and J 9 bases short, with 11 bases between. This CDR3 region has 11 residues. CDR3 in DNA: TGTGCCTGGAGGCCACTAGGGAGCTACACCTTC. Residues: CAWRPLGSYTF.

This chain links TRBV2 with TRBJ2-1, with 8 bases that match TRBD1. This CDR3 region has 13 residues. The V gene's germline CDR1 is SNHLY and CDR2 FYNNEI. V shed 6 bases, J shed 6 bases, and the junction held 4 bases outside the gene matches. Here the CDR3 DNA reads TGTGCCAGCAGAGGACAGGGTACCAATGAGCAGTTCTTC. Translation: CASRGQGTNEQFF.

The chain joins TRBV11-2 to TRBJ2-5; no clear D gene. The germline V gene encodes CDR1 SGHAT and CDR2 FQNNGV. The V and J ends lost 1 base and 5 bases respectively, with 8 bases between them. The CDR3 is 13 residues long. The CDR3 spells CASSLGSRETQYF. The CDR3 coding sequence is TGTGCCAGCAGCTTAGGGTCACGGGAGACCCAGTACTTC.

The V call is TRBV6-6, the J call TRBJ1-5, with D possibly being TRBD1 (6 bases). The germline V gene has CDR1 MNHNY and CDR2 SVGAGI (reference sequence). Trimming cost V 5 bases and J 1 base, with 15 bases left between them. The CDR3 covers 16 residues. CDR3 sequence: CASSRGSTSSNQPQHF. CDR3 DNA: TGTGCCAGCAGTAGGGGGTCGACCTCAAGCAATCAGCCCCAGCATTTT.

This rearrangement joins TRBV6-5 to TRBJ2-7; 7 nucleotides agree with TRBD1. Looked up from germline, CDR1 is MNHEY and CDR2 is SVGAGI. This CDR3 has 15 residues. V was clipped by 6 bases and J by 1 base; unmatched bases: 9. The CDR3 nucleotides are TGTGCCAGCAGGGCGTTTGGGACAGAGTCCTACGAGCAGTACTTC. Amino acids: CASRAFGTESYEQYF.

This clone was observed a few times. The chain carries TRBV5-1 and TRBJ2-1, with a weak D call TRBD2 (6 bases). Germline-derived CDR1 and CDR2 are SGHRS and YFSETQ. This CDR3 comprises 16 residues. With 5 bases removed from V and 0 bases from J, the gap between germline ends came to 15 bases. CDR3 DNA sequence: TGCGCCAGCAGACCCCCGGGACTTCGCTCCTACAATGAGCAGTTCTTC. This sequence encodes CASRPPGLRSYNEQFF.

The table lists this clone with a count of one. V and J are TRBV2 and TRBJ2-4; weak D call: TRBD2 (5 bases). Trimming left V 6 bases short and J 2 bases short, with 11 bases between. From germline, CDR1 is SNHLY and CDR2 FYNNEI. The CDR3 spans 14 residues. This CDR3 is CASRAPGTKNIQYF. The CDR3 DNA reads as TGTGCCAGCAGGGCCCCCGGGACCAAAAACATTCAGTACTTC.

This clone was recorded once. J is TRBJ2-3 and V is TRBV7-2; 8 nucleotides line up with TRBD1. Losses at the gene ends were 5 bases for V and 3 bases for J; bases not matched to a gene: 4. The length of the CDR3 is 14 residues. Germline CDR1 SGHTA, CDR2 FQGNSA. The CDR3 coding sequence is TGTGCCAGCAGCATCGGACAGGGAACAGATACGCAGTATTTT. Amino acid sequence: CASSIGQGTDTQYF.

As DNA, the CDR3 is TGCGCCAGCAGCTTGGTAAGCGGGAATCATGAGCAGTTCTTC. This encodes CASSLVSGNHEQFF. This chain uses TRBV5-1 with TRBJ2-1, with 7 positions matching TRBD2. The CDR3 sequence is 14 residues long. Germline loops: CDR1 SGHRS, CDR2 YFSETQ. The junction had 5 bases not matched to a gene; V was cut back by 0 bases and J by 8 bases. Drawing the rest from reference TRBV5-1 and TRBJ2-1, the complete variable domain is KAGVTQTPRYLIKTRGQQVTLSCSPISGHRSVSWYQQTPGQGLQFLFEYFSETQRNKGNFPGRFSGRQFSNSRSEMNVSTLELGDSALYLCASSLVSGNHEQFFGPGTRLTVL.

Only one count was recorded for this clone. The chain carries TRBV5-1 and TRBJ2-2, with 9 bases lining up with TRBD2. CDR1 is SGHRS and CDR2 is YFSETQ in the germline V gene. This CDR3 spans 14 amino acids. V lost 5 bases, J lost 6 bases, and 5 bases stayed unmatched. DNA for the CDR3: TGCGCCAGCAGGCCTGCGGGGGGGCCCGGGGAGCTGTTTTTT. Its translation: CASRPAGGPGELFF.

The rearrangement uses TRBV6-2 or TRBV6-3 and TRBJ2-5, with 14 bases lining up with TRBD2. The V gene's germline CDR1 is MNHEY and CDR2 SVGEGT. J gave up 4 bases and V 5 bases, and 6 bases lay outside the gene matches. This CDR3 comprises 16 residues. The CDR3 protein is CASSRGLAGGGETQYF. The CDR3 DNA follows: TGTGCCAGCAGTCGAGGACTAGCGGGGGGAGGAGAGACCCAGTACTTC.

The sample holds a few counts of this clone. J is TRBJ1-2 and V is TRBV10-3; D is perhaps TRBD1 (5 bases). The CDR3 extends over 14 amino acids. The V gene's germline CDR1 is ENHRY and CDR2 SYGVKD. The germline V and J ends were trimmed by 0 bases and 5 bases, with 10 bases remaining between them. The CDR3 sequence is CAISESQARYGYTF. CDR3 in DNA: TGTGCCATCAGTGAGTCACAGGCCCGGTATGGCTACACCTTC.

The chain joins TRBV5-1 to TRBJ1-3; tentative D call: TRBD1 (6 bases). With 0 bases removed from V and 2 bases from J, the gap between germline ends came to 9 bases. CDR1 is SGHRS, CDR2 YFSETQ, per germline. CDR3 length: 15 residues. CDR3 nucleotide sequence: TGCGCCAGCAGCTTGGGGAACAGGGCTGGAAACACCATATATTTT. Protein product: CASSLGNRAGNTIYF.

The chain carries TRBV15 and TRBJ1-4; D call uncertain. CDR1 is LNHNV and CDR2 is YYDKDF in the germline V gene (reference sequence). CDR3 size: 15 residues. V lost 1 base and J lost 2, with 8 bases in between. CDR3 region: CATSRGAWTNEKLFF. In DNA, the CDR3 is TGTGCCACCAGCAGAGGCGCCTGGACTAATGAAAAACTGTTTTTT.

This clone was counted a single time. The genes are TRBV5-1 and TRBJ2-3; D might be TRBD2 (5 bases). The CDR3 sequence is 14 residues long. V was cut by 4 bases and J by 2 bases, with 11 bases left in between. Germline V gives CDR1 SGHRS, CDR2 YFSETQ. DNA of the CDR3: TGCGCCAGCAGCATAGAGGGATACACAGATACGCAGTATTTT. Protein: CASSIEGYTDTQYF.